This T cell receptor (beta chain) derives from a study of blood T cell repertoires in COVID-19. Whole-study context: The United States, Italy and Spain provided the acute and convalescent COVID-19 samples. In each case, the material was cDNA or gDNA derived from T cells, B-cell-depleted T cells, or PBMCs.

The CDR3 consists of 16 residues. In germline, CDR1 is LNHNV, CDR2 YYDKDF (reference sequence). V lost 0 bases to trimming and J lost 6 bases, with 12 bases between them. Recruits, aged roughly 18 to 89 years, lived in around 24 US areas. Original methodology: Estimation of nucleated cell counts was performed using reference gene primer amplification. Profiling relied on immunoSEQ multiplex PCR, and the TCRdb table lists in-frame clones only, not all of them. The V and J calls and clone size come from that table; D and trimming were worked out from the DNA. The table shows approximately 440,000 clones, with about 90% occurring only once.

The clonotype comes from a man aged 18 to 29 who had recovered from COVID-19. The specimen sequenced was PBMCs or T cells enriched from blood (not recorded which). This chain connects TRBV15 to TRBJ1-6; D is possibly TRBD1 (6 bases). The CDR3 DNA is TGTGCCACCAGCAGAGATCCAGGGGTGCTTAATTCACCCCTCCACTTT. Residues: CATSRDPGVLNSPLHF. Together with reference TRBV15 and TRBJ1-6, the CDR3 gives the full variable domain: DAMVIQNPRYQVTQFGKPVTLSCSQTLNHNVMYWYQQKSSQAPKLLFHYYDKDFNNEADTPDNFQSRRPNTSFCFLDIRSPGLGDTAMYLCATSRDPGVLNSPLHFGNGTRLTVT.